The clone carrying this T cell receptor (beta chain) appeared a few times. This CDR3 has 13 residues. The V gene's germline CDR1 is WNHNN and CDR2 SYGVQD (reference sequence). V shed 4 bases and J shed 4 bases, with 9 bases lying between them. This specimen belongs to a study of T cells in Graves' hyperthyroidism and ophthalmopathy. RNA transcripts provided the source from which TCR beta CDR3 regions were amplified. A set of HTBI primers served as the primers for a first-round RT-PCR of the TCR CDR3. MiXCR was run by TCRdb on the multiplex PCR reads, yielding one entry per CDR3 protein. The table has approximately 590,000 distinct CDR3 sequences, 15% to 17% seen once.

The J gene is TRBJ2-3, the V gene TRBV10-1; D not certain. The receptor's source is a woman aged 25 to 45 with Graves' hyperthyroidism. Sequenced: blood. For the CDR3, the DNA is TGCGCCAGCAGTGTGGCGACTGCAGATACGCAGTATTTT. It encodes CASSVATADTQYF.